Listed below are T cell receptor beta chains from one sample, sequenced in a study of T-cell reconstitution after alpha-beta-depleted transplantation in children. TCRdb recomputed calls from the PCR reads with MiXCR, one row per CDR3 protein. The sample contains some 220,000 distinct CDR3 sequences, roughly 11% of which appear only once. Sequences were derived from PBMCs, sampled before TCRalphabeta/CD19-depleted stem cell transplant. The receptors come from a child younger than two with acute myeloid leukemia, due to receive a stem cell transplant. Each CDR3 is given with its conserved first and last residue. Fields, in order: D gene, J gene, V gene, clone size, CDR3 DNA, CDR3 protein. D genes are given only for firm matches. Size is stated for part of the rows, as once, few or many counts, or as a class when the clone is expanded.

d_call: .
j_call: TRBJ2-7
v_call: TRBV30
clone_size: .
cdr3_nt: TGTGCCTGGGGCTTTTGGGGTGACAGGAGAGGCTACGAGCAGTACTTC
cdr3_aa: CAWGFWGDRRGYEQYF

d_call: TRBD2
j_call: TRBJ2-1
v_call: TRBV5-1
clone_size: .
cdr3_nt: TGCGCCAGCAGCCCTAAATATAGCGGGGCTTCCTACAATGAGCAGTTCTTC
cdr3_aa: CASSPKYSGASYNEQFF

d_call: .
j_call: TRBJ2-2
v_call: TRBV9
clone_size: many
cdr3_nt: TGTGCCAGCAGCGTAGGTGCAGGCGGGACCGGGGAGCTGTTTTTT
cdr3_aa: CASSVGAGGTGELFF

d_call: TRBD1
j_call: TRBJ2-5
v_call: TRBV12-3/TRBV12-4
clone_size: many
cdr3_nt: TGTGCCAGCAGTAAACCACAGGGACAGCAAGAGACCCAGTACTTC
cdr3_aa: CASSKPQGQQETQYF

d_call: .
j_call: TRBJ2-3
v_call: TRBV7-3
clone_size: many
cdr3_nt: TGTGCCAGCAGCTTAAGGCCTCTCAGGCTTTCTAGCACAGATACGCAGTATTTT
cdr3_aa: CASSLRPLRLSSTDTQYF

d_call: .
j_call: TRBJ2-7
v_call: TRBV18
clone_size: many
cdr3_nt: TGTGCCAGCTCACCACCCTTGGGCTTGGGGGAGCAGTACTTC
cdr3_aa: CASSPPLGLGEQYF

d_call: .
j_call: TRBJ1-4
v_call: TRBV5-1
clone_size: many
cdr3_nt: TGCGCCAGCAGCAAGGACAGCGAAGAAAAACTGTTTTTT
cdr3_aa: CASSKDSEEKLFF

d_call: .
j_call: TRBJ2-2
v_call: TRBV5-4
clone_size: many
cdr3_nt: TGTGCCAGCAGCTTGGAGATCAACACCGGGGAGCTGTTTTTT
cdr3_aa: CASSLEINTGELFF

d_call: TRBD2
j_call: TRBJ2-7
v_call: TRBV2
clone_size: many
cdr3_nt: TGTGCCTGCACCGGGACTAGTTCGTTTCGTGAGTACTTC
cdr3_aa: CACTGTSSFREYF

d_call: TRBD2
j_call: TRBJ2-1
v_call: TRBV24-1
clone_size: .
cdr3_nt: TGTGCCACCAGCGGCCACAGCGGGAAGTCCTACAATGAGCAGTTCTTC
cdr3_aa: CATSGHSGKSYNEQFF

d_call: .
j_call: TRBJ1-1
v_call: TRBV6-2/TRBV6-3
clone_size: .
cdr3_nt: TGTGCCAGCAGTTACGGTAGGTACGGGAGCGCTGAAGCTTTCTTT
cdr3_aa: CASSYGRYGSAEAFF

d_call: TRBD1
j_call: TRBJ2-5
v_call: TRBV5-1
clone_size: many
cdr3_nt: TGCGCCAGCAGCTTGGTGGGACAGGGGGGCCAAGAGACCCAGTACTTC
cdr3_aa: CASSLVGQGGQETQYF

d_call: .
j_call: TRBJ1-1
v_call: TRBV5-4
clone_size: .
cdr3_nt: TGTGCCAGCAGCCCTTGGACAGCTGAAGCTTTCTTT
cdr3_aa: CASSPWTAEAFF

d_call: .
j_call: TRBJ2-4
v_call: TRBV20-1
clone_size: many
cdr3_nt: TGCAGTGCTGGGGACTTCACCGGAGCCAAAAACATTCAGTACTTC
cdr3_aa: CSAGDFTGAKNIQYF

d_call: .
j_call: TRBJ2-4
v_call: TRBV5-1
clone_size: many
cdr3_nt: TGCGCCAGCAGCTTCGATTCCAGCGGTAACATTCAGTACTTC
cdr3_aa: CASSFDSSGNIQYF

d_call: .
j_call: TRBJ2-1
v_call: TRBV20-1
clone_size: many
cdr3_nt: TGCAGTGCTAGAGACTATAGGGGGAGTGAGCAGTTCTTC
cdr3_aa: CSARDYRGSEQFF

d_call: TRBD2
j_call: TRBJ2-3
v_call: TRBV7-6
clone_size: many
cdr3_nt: TGTGCCAGCAGCTTAGTCGTACTAGCGGAGACCACAGATACGCAGTATTTT
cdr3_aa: CASSLVVLAETTDTQYF

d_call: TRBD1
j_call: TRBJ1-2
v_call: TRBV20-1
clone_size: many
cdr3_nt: TGCAGTGCGATTGACAGGGGTGGCTACACCTTC
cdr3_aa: CSAIDRGGYTF

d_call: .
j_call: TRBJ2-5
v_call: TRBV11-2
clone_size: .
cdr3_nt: TGTGCCAGCAGCTCCCTGGGACCCAAGGGAGAGACCCAGTACTTC
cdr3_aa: CASSSLGPKGETQYF

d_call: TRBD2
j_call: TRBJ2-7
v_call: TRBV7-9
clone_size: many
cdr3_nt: TGTGCCAGCAGCTTGGGACTAGCGGGCCCCGATTCCTACGAGCAGTACTTC
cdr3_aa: CASSLGLAGPDSYEQYF

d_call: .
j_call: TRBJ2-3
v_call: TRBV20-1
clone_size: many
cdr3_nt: TGCAGTGCTAGAGGTTCTTCGGCTAGCACAGATACGCAGTATTTT
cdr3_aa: CSARGSSASTDTQYF

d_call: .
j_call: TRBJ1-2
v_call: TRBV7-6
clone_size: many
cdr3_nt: TGTGCCAGCAGCCTGACGGACGAAGCTAACTATGGCTACACCTTC
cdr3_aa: CASSLTDEANYGYTF

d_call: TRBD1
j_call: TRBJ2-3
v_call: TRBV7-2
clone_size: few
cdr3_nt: TGTGCCAGCAGCTCGGGACAGAATACGCAGTATTTT
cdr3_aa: CASSSGQNTQYF

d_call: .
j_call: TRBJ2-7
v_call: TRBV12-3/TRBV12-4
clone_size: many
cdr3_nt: TGTGCCAGCAGTTCCCAGGGGGGTTACGAGCAGTACTTC
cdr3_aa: CASSSQGGYEQYF

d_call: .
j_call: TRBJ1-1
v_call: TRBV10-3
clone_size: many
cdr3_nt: TGTGCCATCAGGGACCTACAGGGTCTGGGCACTGAAGCTTTCTTT
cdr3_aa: CAIRDLQGLGTEAFF

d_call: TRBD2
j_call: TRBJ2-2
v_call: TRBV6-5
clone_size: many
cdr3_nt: TGTGCCAGCAGTTACTCGTGGACTAGAAGTATGCGAACCGGGGAGCTGTTTTTT
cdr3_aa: CASSYSWTRSMRTGELFF

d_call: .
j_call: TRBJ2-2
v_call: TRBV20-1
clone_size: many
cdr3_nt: TGCAGTGCCCTGGCGGACATGAACACCGGGGAGCTGTTTTTT
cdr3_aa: CSALADMNTGELFF

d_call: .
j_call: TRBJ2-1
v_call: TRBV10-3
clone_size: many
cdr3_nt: TGTGCCATCAGTGAGTTAGCGGAGCTTAATGAGCAGTTCTTC
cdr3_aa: CAISELAELNEQFF

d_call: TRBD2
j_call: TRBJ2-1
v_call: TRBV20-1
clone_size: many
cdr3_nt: TGCAGTGTACTAGCGGGAAACGGGTACAATGAGCAGTTCTTC
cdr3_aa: CSVLAGNGYNEQFF

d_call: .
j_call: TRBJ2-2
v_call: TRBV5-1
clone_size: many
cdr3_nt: TGCGCCAGCAGCAACGGCGCGAACACCGGGGAGCTGTTTTTT
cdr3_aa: CASSNGANTGELFF

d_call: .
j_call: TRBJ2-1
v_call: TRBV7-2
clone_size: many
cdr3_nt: TGTGCCAGCAGCTCCCGATGGGACTCCAGGGGTGAGCAGTTCTTC
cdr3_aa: CASSSRWDSRGEQFF

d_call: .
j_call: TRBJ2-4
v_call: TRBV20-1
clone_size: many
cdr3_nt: TGCAGTGCCGCCGCCCCGGGGCGCGGATCCAAAAACATTCAGTACTTC
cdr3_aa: CSAAAPGRGSKNIQYF

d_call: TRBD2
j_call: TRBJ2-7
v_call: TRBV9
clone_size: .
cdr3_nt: TGTGCCAGCAGCCCCCGACTAGCTAACGAGCAGTACTTC
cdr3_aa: CASSPRLANEQYF

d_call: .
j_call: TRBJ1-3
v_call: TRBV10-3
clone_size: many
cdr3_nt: TGTGCCATCAGTGAGTCAGGAGGCGGCGGAAACACCATATATTTT
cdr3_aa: CAISESGGGGNTIYF

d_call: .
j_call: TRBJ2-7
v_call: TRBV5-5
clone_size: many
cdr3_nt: TGTGCCAGCAGCCCGGACGGGTCAGGCTCCTACGAGCAGTACTTC
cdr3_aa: CASSPDGSGSYEQYF

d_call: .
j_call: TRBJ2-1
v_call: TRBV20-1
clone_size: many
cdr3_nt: TGCAGTGCGCTGAAGGGGCGCGTTGAGCAGTTCTTC
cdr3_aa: CSALKGRVEQFF

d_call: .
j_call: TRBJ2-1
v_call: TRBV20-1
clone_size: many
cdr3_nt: TGCAGTGCTAGGACCCCCAATCGGGACAAAATGTGG
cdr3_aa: CSARTPNRDKMW

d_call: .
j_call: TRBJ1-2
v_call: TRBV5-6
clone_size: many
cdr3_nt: TGTGCCAGCAGCTTGGTAACCTATGGCTACACCTTC
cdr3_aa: CASSLVTYGYTF

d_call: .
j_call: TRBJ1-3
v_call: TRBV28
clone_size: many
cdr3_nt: TGTGCCAGCAGCCAACCGGGGACTGGAAACACCATATATTTT
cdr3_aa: CASSQPGTGNTIYF

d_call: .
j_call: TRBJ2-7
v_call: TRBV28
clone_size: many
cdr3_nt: TGTGCCAGCAGTTTTTTTCAGAGCTCCTACGAGCAGTACTTC
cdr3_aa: CASSFFQSSYEQYF

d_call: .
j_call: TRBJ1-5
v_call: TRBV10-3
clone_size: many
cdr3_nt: TGTGCCATCAGTGAGAGGCGGGATAGCAATCAGCCCCAGCATTTT
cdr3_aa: CAISERRDSNQPQHF

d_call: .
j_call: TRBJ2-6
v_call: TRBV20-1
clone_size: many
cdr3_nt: TGCAGTGCTAGAGATTCCAGGTCTGGGGCCAACGTCCTGACTTTC
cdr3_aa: CSARDSRSGANVLTF

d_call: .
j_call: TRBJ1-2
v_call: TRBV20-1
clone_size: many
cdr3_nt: TGCAGTGCTAGGGAGCGTAACTATGGCTACACCTTC
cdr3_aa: CSARERNYGYTF

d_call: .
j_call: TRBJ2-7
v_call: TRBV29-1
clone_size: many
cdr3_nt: TGCAGCGTTGAACCGGGGATTCTGGAGTCATACGAGCAGTACTTC
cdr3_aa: CSVEPGILESYEQYF

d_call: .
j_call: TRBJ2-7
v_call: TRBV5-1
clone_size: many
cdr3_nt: TGCGCCAGCAGCTTACATCACAGGCGCGAGCAGTACTTC
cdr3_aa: CASSLHHRREQYF

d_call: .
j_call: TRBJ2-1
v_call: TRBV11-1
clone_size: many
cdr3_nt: TGTGCCAGCAGCCGACTAGTCAATGAGCAGTTCTTC
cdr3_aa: CASSRLVNEQFF

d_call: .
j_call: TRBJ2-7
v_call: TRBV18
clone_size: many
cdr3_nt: TGTGCCAGCAGCCCCCCGGGATCCTACGAGCAGTACTTC
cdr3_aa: CASSPPGSYEQYF

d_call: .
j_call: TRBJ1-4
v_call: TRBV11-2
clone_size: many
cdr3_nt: TGTGCCAGCAGCCGGGGCTCAGCGGGGAATGAAAAACTGTTTTTT
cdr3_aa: CASSRGSAGNEKLFF

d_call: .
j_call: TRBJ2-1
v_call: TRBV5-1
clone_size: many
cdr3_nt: TGCGCCAGCAGCCAGGGACTGTACTCCTACAATGAGCAGTTCTTC
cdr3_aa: CASSQGLYSYNEQFF

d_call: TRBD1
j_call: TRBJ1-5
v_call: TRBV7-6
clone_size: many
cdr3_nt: TGCGCCAGCAGCTCAGACAGGGGCCAGCCCCAGCATTTT
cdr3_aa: CASSSDRGQPQHF

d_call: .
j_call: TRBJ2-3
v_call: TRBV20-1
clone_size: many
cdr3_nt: TGCAGTGCTCCCCGACTACTAGCTGGGGGGCAGTATTTT
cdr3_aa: CSAPRLLAGGQYF

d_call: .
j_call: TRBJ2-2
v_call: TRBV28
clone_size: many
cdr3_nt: TGTGCCAGCAAATCCTCGAACACCGGGGAGCTGTTTTTT
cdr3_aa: CASKSSNTGELFF

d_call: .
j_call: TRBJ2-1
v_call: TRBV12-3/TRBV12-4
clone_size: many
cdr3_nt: TGTGCCAGCAGTTTAGTGAGCCCTTCCAATGAGCAGTTCTTC
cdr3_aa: CASSLVSPSNEQFF

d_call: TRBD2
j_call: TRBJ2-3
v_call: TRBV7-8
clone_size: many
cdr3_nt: TGTGCCAGCAGTCTTAGGACTAGCGGGACCGTGGCAGATACGCAGTATTTT
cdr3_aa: CASSLRTSGTVADTQYF

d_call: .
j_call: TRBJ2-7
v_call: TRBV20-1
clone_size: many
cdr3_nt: TGCAGTGCTAGAGTTACCGGGAAGTACGAGCAGTACTTC
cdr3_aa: CSARVTGKYEQYF

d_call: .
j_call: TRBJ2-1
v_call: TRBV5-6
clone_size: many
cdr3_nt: TGTGCCAGCAGCTTGGCGTACAGTGAGCAGTTCTTC
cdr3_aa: CASSLAYSEQFF

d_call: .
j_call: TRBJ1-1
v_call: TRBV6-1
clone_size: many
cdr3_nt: TGTGCCAGCAGTGAACGGGGGGGCAGAGGGAACACTGAAGCTTTCTTT
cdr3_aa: CASSERGGRGNTEAFF

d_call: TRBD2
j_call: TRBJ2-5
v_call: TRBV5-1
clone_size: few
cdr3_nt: TGCGCCAGCAGACTTTTAGCGGGAGTCGGAGAGACCCAGTACTTC
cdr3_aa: CASRLLAGVGETQYF

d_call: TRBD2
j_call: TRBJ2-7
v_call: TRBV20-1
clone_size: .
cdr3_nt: TGCAGTGCTCGGGAGGGGACTAGCGGGGTGTACGAGCAGTACTTC
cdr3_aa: CSAREGTSGVYEQYF